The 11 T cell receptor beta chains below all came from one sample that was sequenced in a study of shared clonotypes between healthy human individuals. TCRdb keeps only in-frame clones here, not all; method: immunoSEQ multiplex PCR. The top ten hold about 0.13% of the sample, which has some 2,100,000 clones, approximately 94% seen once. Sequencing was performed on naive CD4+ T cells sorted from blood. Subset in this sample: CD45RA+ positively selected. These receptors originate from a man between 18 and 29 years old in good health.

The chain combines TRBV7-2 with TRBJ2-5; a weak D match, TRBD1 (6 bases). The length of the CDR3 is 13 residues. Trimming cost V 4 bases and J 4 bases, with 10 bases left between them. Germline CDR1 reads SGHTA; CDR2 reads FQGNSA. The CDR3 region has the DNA TGTGCCAGCAGCTCTCAGGGGCGAGAGACCCAGTACTTC. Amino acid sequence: CASSSQGRETQYF.

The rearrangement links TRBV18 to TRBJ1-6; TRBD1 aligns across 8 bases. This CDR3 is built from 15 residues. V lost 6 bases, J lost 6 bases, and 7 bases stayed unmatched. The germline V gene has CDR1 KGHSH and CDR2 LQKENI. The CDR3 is CASSGQGPSNSPLHF. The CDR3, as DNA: TGTGCCAGCTCCGGACAGGGTCCCTCTAATTCACCCCTCCACTTT.

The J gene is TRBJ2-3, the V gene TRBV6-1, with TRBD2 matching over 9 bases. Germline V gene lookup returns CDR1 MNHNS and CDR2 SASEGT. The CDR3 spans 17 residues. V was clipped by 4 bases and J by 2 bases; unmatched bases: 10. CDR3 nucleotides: TGTGCCAGCAGTGTCGAAAAGCGGGGGGCTTACACAGATACGCAGTATTTT. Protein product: CASSVEKRGAYTDTQYF.

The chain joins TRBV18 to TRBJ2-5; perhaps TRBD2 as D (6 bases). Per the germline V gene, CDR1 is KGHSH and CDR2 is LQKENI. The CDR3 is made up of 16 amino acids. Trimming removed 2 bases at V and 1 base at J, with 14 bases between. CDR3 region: CASSPWTGVTQETQYF. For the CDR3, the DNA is TGTGCCAGCTCACCATGGACGGGAGTTACCCAAGAGACCCAGTACTTC. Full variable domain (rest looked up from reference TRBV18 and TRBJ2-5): NAGVMQNPRHLVRRRGQEARLRCSPMKGHSHVYWYRQLPEEGLKFMVYLQKENIIDESGMPKERFSAEFPKEGPSILRIQQVVRGDSAAYFCASSPWTGVTQETQYFGPGTRLLVL.

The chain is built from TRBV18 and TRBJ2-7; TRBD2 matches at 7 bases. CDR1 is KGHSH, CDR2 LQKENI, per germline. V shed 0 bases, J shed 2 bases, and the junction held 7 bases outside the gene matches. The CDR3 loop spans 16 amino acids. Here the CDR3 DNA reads TGTGCCAGCTCACCACCGCAATCTAGCGGCACCTACGAGCAGTACTTC. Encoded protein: CASSPPQSSGTYEQYF.

The CDR3 region has the DNA TGTGCCAGCAGTATCCGGGACACCGATTCACCCCTCCACTTT. Protein sequence: CASSIRDTDSPLHF. V usage is TRBV6-1 and J usage is TRBJ1-6, with a tentative D call TRBD1 (6 bases). This CDR3 has 14 residues. With 5 bases removed from V and 8 bases from J, the gap between germline ends came to 13 bases. Looked up from germline, CDR1 is MNHNS and CDR2 is SASEGT.

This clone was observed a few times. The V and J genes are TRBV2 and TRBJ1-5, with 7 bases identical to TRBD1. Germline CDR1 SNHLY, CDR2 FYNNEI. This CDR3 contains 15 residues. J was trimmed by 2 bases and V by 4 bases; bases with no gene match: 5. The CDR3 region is CASSGDDRGNQPQHF. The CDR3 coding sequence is TGTGCCAGCAGTGGAGATGACAGGGGCAATCAGCCCCAGCATTTT.

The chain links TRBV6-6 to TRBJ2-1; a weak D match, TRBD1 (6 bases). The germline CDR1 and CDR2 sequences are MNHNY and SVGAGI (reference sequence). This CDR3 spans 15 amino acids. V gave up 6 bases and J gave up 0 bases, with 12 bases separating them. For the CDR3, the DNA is TGTGCCAGCAGCAGACCAGGGGTCTCCTACAATGAGCAGTTCTTC. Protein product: CASSRPGVSYNEQFF.

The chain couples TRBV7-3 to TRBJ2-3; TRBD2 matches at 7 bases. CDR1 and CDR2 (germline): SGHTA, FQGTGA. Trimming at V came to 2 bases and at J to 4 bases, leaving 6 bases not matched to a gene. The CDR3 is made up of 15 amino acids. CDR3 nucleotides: TGTGCCAGCAGCTTACGGACTAGTTTTTCAGATACGCAGTATTTT. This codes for CASSLRTSFSDTQYF.

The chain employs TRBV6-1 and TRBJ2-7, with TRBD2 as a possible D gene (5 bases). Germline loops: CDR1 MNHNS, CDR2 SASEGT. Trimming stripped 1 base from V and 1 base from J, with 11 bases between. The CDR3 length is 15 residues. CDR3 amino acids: CASSEGGLGSYEQYF. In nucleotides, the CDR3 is TGTGCCAGCAGTGAAGGCGGGCTAGGGTCCTACGAGCAGTACTTC.

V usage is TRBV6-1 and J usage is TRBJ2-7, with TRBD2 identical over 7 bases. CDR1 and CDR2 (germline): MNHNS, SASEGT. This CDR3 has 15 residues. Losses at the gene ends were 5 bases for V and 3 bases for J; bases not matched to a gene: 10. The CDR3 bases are TGTGCCAGCAGTTCGACCCGGGGGGTTCACTACGAGCAGTACTTC. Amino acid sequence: CASSSTRGVHYEQYF.